Below, 29 T cell receptor beta chains from the same sample are listed, as sequenced in a study of T cells in Graves' hyperthyroidism and ophthalmopathy (dated by TCRdb to between 2018 and 2021). The library was produced with multiplex PCR. The reads were generated on an Illumina HiSeq 2000. TCR beta CDR3 regions were amplified from RNA transcripts. The TCR CDR3 was subjected to a first round of RT-PCR using the HTBI primer set and the Qiagen OneStep RT-PCR kit. The public reads were reanalyzed by TCRdb: fastp trimming at Q25, MiXCR alignment, in-frame beta chains only. Under each unique CDR3 protein, matching rows form one entry showing the most common genes and DNA. This sample holds 700,000 or so distinct CDR3 sequences; about 14% were observed only once. In total, the top ten clones hold around 13% of the sample. Sequencing input: blood. Receptors were obtained from a woman between 45 and 60 years old with Graves' ophthalmopathy.

This clonotype was detected only a few times. V usage is TRBV6-1 and J usage is TRBJ2-7; 12 positions agree with TRBD2. Per the germline V gene, CDR1 is MNHNS and CDR2 is SASEGT. The CDR3 length is 18 residues. With V trimmed by 5 bases and J by 6 bases, 17 bases remained unmatched. DNA for the CDR3: TGTGCCAGCAGTTTGACCCGCCTCCCTACTAGCGGGAGGAGCGAGCAGTACTTC. Encoded protein: CASSLTRLPTSGRSEQYF.

This clonotype was observed at least ten times. This chain uses TRBV20-1 with TRBJ2-7, with 11 bases aligning to TRBD2. The CDR3 consists of 15 residues. CDR1 and CDR2 from the germline V gene are DFQATT and SNEGSKA (reference sequence). J was trimmed by 3 bases and V by 6 bases; bases with no gene match: 10. CDR3 sequence reads: CSASPGTSGIYEQYF. The CDR3 coding sequence is TGCAGTGCGTCACCTGGGACTAGCGGAATCTACGAGCAGTACTTC.

This clonotype has at least ten counts. The rearrangement joins TRBV7-2 to TRBJ2-6, with 7 bases that match TRBD1. CDR3 length: 18 residues. Germline V gene sequence: CDR1 SGHTA, CDR2 FQGNSA. V lost 4 bases, J lost 2 bases, and 11 bases stayed unmatched. The CDR3 region is CASSSRSTGLAGANVLTF. The CDR3 DNA sequence: TGTGCCAGCAGCTCACGTTCGACAGGGTTGGCTGGGGCCAACGTCCTGACTTTC.

This clonotype was counted between two and nine times. V and J are TRBV24-1 and TRBJ1-2, with 8 nucleotides matching TRBD1. The CDR3 totals 12 residues. CDR1 and CDR2 (germline): KGHDR, SFDVKD. With V trimmed by 4 bases and J by 8 bases, 2 bases remained unmatched. The DNA for the CDR3 is TGTGCCACCAGTGAAGGACAGGGAGGCTACACCTTC. It specifies CATSEGQGGYTF.

This clonotype was seen repeatedly, ten times or more. The chain has TRBV11-3 and TRBJ2-4, with D maybe TRBD1 (6 bases). The V end lost 1 base, the J end lost 8 bases, and 18 bases lay between the germline ends. From germline, CDR1 is SGHNT and CDR2 YENEEA. There are 16 residues in the CDR3. The CDR3: CASSLASDRALDIQYF. In DNA form, the CDR3 reads TGTGCCAGCAGCTTAGCTTCGGACAGAGCTTTGGACATTCAGTACTTC. The variable domain in full, with the rest retrieved from reference TRBV11-3 and TRBJ2-4, is EAGVVQSPRYKIIEKKQPVAFWCNPISGHNTLYWYLQNLGQGPELLIRYENEEAVDDSQLPKDRFSAERLKGVDSTLKIQPAELGDSAVYLCASSLASDRALDIQYFGAGTRLSVL.

V usage is TRBV9 and J usage is TRBJ2-3; tentatively, D is TRBD2 (6 bases). Trimming left V 3 bases short and J 1 base short, with 12 bases between. Germline values: CDR1 SGDLS, CDR2 YYNGEE. The CDR3 runs to 15 residues. CDR3 protein: CASSGTSGGTDTQYF. In DNA form, the CDR3 reads TGTGCCAGCAGCGGGACTTCGGGAGGCACAGATACGCAGTATTTT.

This clonotype was counted only a few times. This chain joins TRBV10-3 and TRBJ2-3; D is undetermined. Germline V gene sequence: CDR1 ENHRY, CDR2 SYGVKD. Trimming shortened V by 6 bases and J by 3 bases, and 7 bases separated the two germline ends. This CDR3 is built from 12 residues. The CDR3 bases are TGTGCCATCAGCCAATTAACAGATACGCAGTATTTT. Protein sequence: CAISQLTDTQYF.

This clonotype was seen at least ten times. This sequence joins TRBV5-1 and TRBJ2-3; 7 bases align to TRBD1. The CDR3 length is 14 residues. Germline V gives CDR1 SGHRS, CDR2 YFSETQ. V shed 4 bases, J shed 1 base, and the junction held 3 bases outside the gene matches. The CDR3 sequence: CASSIGTGTDTQYF. The CDR3 nucleotides read TGCGCCAGCAGCATTGGGACAGGCACAGATACGCAGTATTTT. Complete variable domain (other parts from reference TRBV5-1 and TRBJ2-3): KAGVTQTPRYLIKTRGQQVTLSCSPISGHRSVSWYQQTPGQGLQFLFEYFSETQRNKGNFPGRFSGRQFSNSRSEMNVSTLELGDSALYLCASSIGTGTDTQYFGPGTRLTVL.

This clonotype was counted ten times or more. This chain joins TRBV5-1 and TRBJ2-1, with 7 bases identical to TRBD2. CDR1 SGHRS and CDR2 YFSETQ come from the germline V gene. V lost 0 bases to trimming and J lost 4 bases; unmatched junction nucleotides: 10. This CDR3 region has 17 residues. In DNA, the CDR3 is TGCGCCAGCAGCTTGGTTAGCGGGCCTCTCCCTTACAATGAGCAGTTCTTC. This translates into CASSLVSGPLPYNEQFF.

The J gene is TRBJ2-7, the V gene TRBV19; D possibly matches TRBD1 or TRBD2 (5 bases each). Germline values: CDR1 LNHDA, CDR2 SQIVND (reference sequence). The V and J ends lost 5 bases and 5 bases respectively, with 16 bases between them. The CDR3 is 14 amino acids. CDR3 nucleotide sequence: TGTGCCAGTAGTGACGGGACCCTCGGCCACGAGCAGTACTTC. It yields the protein CASSDGTLGHEQYF.

About this clonotype itself: This could be a read error, since a much larger clone is one nucleotide away. V is TRBV6-1 and J is TRBJ2-5; D gene uncertain. This CDR3 comprises 12 residues. The ends were cut back, 11 bases at V and 6 bases at J, with 16 bases in the middle. CDR1 is MNHNS, CDR2 SASEGT, per germline. The DNA for the CDR3 is TGTGCCGTGGAGATAGGAGACCAGACCCAGTACTTC. Protein sequence: CAVEIGDQTQYF.

This clonotype was detected only a few times. The gene calls are TRBV4-3 and TRBJ2-1; 7 bases fit TRBD1. V lost 1 base to trimming and J lost 0 bases; unmatched junction nucleotides: 3. Germline CDR1 LGHNA, CDR2 YSLEER. This CDR3 has 16 residues. CDR3 DNA sequence: TGCGCCAGCAGCCAAGCGGCAGGGGGCTCCTACAATGAGCAGTTCTTC. Residues: CASSQAAGGSYNEQFF.

The table lists this clonotype with a few counts. J is TRBJ2-1 and V is TRBV28, with unresolved D. The germline V gene has CDR1 MDHEN and CDR2 SYDVKM. Trimming cost V 5 bases and J 5 bases, with 13 bases left between them. The CDR3 is 14 amino acids. As DNA, the CDR3 is TGTGCCAGCAGTGTCCAACTTAAACACAATGAGCAGTTCTTC. Its protein is CASSVQLKHNEQFF.

There are many counts of this clonotype. The chain joins TRBV7-2 to TRBJ2-1; 10 bases map to TRBD2. This CDR3 has 16 amino acids. J gave up 7 bases and V 5 bases, and 11 bases lay outside the gene matches. Germline CDR1 reads SGHTA; CDR2 reads FQGNSA. CDR3 region: CASSHGALAGVNEQFF. In DNA form, the CDR3 reads TGTGCCAGCAGCCACGGGGCCCTAGCGGGAGTAAATGAGCAGTTCTTC.

In its sample, this clonotype was seen many times. This rearrangement joins TRBV29-1 to TRBJ2-7; D is perhaps TRBD2 (5 bases). Trimming removed 4 bases at V and 0 bases at J, with 13 bases between. CDR1 SQVTM and CDR2 ANQGSEA come from the germline V gene. The CDR3 runs to 14 residues. The CDR3 sequence: CSVGLLVTSYEQYF. The CDR3 nucleotides read TGCAGCGTTGGCCTACTAGTGACCTCCTACGAGCAGTACTTC.

There are many counts of this clonotype. The chain has TRBV18 and TRBJ2-3, with D perhaps matching TRBD1 or TRBD2 (5 bases each). The V gene's germline CDR1 is KGHSH and CDR2 LQKENI. Trimming pared 3 bases from V and 5 bases from J, leaving 15 bases between. The length of the CDR3 is 15 residues. The CDR3 reads CASSPTLSGGDTQYF. CDR3 nucleotides: TGTGCCAGCTCACCTACCCTATCTGGGGGAGATACGCAGTATTTT. Variable domain in full (rest from reference TRBV18 and TRBJ2-3): NAGVMQNPRHLVRRRGQEARLRCSPMKGHSHVYWYRQLPEEGLKFMVYLQKENIIDESGMPKERFSAEFPKEGPSILRIQQVVRGDSAAYFCASSPTLSGGDTQYFGPGTRLTVL.

Ten or more counts support this clonotype. One end of the junction varies from germline; a read error may be responsible. The chain carries TRBV18 and TRBJ2-7, with 11 bases matching TRBD2. Germline loops: CDR1 KGHSH, CDR2 LQKENI. The CDR3 runs 14 residues. The CDR3 protein is CASSPLAGENEQYF. For the CDR3, the DNA is TGTGCCAGCTCGCCACTAGCGGGAGAGAACGAGCAGTACTTC.

This chain uses TRBV4-1 with TRBJ2-7, with TRBD1 matching 9 bases. The junction had 10 bases not matched to a gene; V was cut back by 2 bases and J by 2 bases. CDR3 size: 17 residues. Per the germline V gene, CDR1 is MGHRA and CDR2 is YSYEKL. CDR3 in DNA: TGCGCCAGCAGCCAACCTAGACAGGGGGATAAACCCTACGAGCAGTACTTC. This encodes CASSQPRQGDKPYEQYF.

This clonotype was seen many times. The chain couples TRBV9 to TRBJ2-1, with D perhaps matching TRBD1 (5 bases). Germline V gene data show CDR1 as SGDLS and CDR2 as YYNGEE. Trimming pared 3 bases from V and 3 bases from J, leaving 7 bases between. The CDR3 length is 13 residues. As DNA, the CDR3 is TGTGCCAGCAGCGAGGACAACTACAATGAGCAGTTCTTC. It codes for CASSEDNYNEQFF.

This clonotype came up many times. This chain joins TRBV20-1 and TRBJ2-5; 8 nucleotides agree with TRBD1. The CDR3 extends over 14 amino acids. CDR1 is DFQATT, CDR2 SNEGSKA, per germline (reference sequence). The junction had 10 bases not matched to a gene; V was cut back by 5 bases and J by 5 bases. CDR3 nucleotides: TGCAGTGCTCCTAGGACAGGGAGTGTGGAGACCCAGTACTTC. This codes for CSAPRTGSVETQYF.

This chain joins TRBV5-4 and TRBJ2-3; D may be TRBD1 or TRBD2 (5 bases each). Looked up from germline, CDR1 is SGHNT and CDR2 is YYREEE (reference sequence). The CDR3 sequence is 15 residues long. V was trimmed by 5 bases and J by 0 bases, leaving 13 bases between them. The CDR3 DNA follows: TGTGCCAGCAGGAGAGAGAGGGGTAGCACAGATACGCAGTATTTT. Protein product: CASRRERGSTDTQYF.

The chain employs TRBV28 and TRBJ1-4, with D hard to call. The CDR3 has 15 amino acids. CDR1 MDHEN and CDR2 SYDVKM come from the germline V gene. The ends were cut back, 8 bases at V and 0 bases at J, with 13 bases in the middle. The CDR3 sequence: CASGSPAATNEKLFF. The CDR3, as DNA: TGTGCCAGCGGTTCCCCGGCTGCAACTAATGAAAAACTGTTTTTT.

Notes on this clonotype: With a much larger clone just one base away, this may be a read error. The chain carries TRBV6-2 or TRBV6-3 and TRBJ2-7, with D unresolved. The germline gives CDR1 MNHEY, CDR2 SVGEGT. There are 17 residues in the CDR3. CDR3 DNA: TGTGCCAGCGCTGGTCAGGAACCGAAAGCGAGCTCCTACGAGCAGTGCTTC. Residues: CASAGQEPKASSYEQCF.

There are many counts of this clonotype. J is TRBJ2-2 and V is TRBV20-1, with D uncertain. This CDR3 has 15 residues. CDR1 DFQATT and CDR2 SNEGSKA come from the germline V gene (reference sequence). V gave up 0 bases and J gave up 6 bases, with 14 bases separating them. CDR3 bases: TGCAGTGCTAGAGATGTGGTCAAAGCAGCCGGGGAGCTGTTTTTT. Translated, it gives CSARDVVKAAGELFF.

This clonotype was found many times. V is TRBV18 and J is TRBJ2-3; TRBD2 agrees at 8 bases. V was clipped by 4 bases and J by 4 bases; unmatched bases: 4. Germline assignment: CDR1 KGHSH and CDR2 LQKENI. The CDR3 has 14 amino acids. The CDR3 coding sequence is TGTGCCAGCTCACAAGGGACTAGGGCAGATACGCAGTATTTT. Translated, it gives CASSQGTRADTQYF.

This clonotype was picked up many times. The CDR3 is CASRSGYSASYNSPLHF. In DNA, the CDR3 is TGTGCCAGCAGGTCTGGTTATTCGGCGTCCTATAATTCACCCCTCCACTTT. The chain carries TRBV6-1 and TRBJ1-6; no clear D gene. Between the trimmed V and J ends, which lost 6 bases and 1 base, there was a span of 16 bases. This CDR3 contains 17 residues. CDR1 and CDR2 (germline): MNHNS, SASEGT.

This clonotype was seen ten or more times. This chain links TRBV7-8 with TRBJ2-1, with 12 nucleotides matching TRBD2. CDR1 is SGHVS and CDR2 is FQNEAQ in the germline V gene. Losses at the gene ends were 7 bases for V and 3 bases for J; bases not matched to a gene: 10. This CDR3 has 17 amino acids. The CDR3 loop reads CASTASGTSGYYNEQFF. In nucleotides, the CDR3 is TGTGCCAGCACCGCTTCCGGGACTAGCGGGTACTACAATGAGCAGTTCTTC.

This clonotype was seen repeatedly, ten times or more. V is TRBV13 and J is TRBJ1-1; D gene ambiguous. The germline V gene has CDR1 PRHDT and CDR2 FYEKMQ (reference sequence). This CDR3 spans 14 amino acids. The V end was cut by 2 bases, the J end by 3 bases, with 10 bases between. Written as DNA, the CDR3 is TGTGCCAGCAGCTTATTTACGGATTACACTGAAGCTTTCTTT. This sequence encodes CASSLFTDYTEAFF.

This clonotype appeared many times. This sequence joins TRBV30 and TRBJ2-1; 11 bases agree with TRBD1. V was clipped by 2 bases and J by 7 bases; unmatched bases: 7. The CDR3 consists of 15 residues. Per germline, CDR1 GTSNPN and CDR2 SVGIG (reference sequence). The chain's CDR3 is CAWSPGTGGLNEQFF. CDR3 DNA: TGTGCCTGGAGTCCAGGGACAGGGGGTCTAAATGAGCAGTTCTTC.